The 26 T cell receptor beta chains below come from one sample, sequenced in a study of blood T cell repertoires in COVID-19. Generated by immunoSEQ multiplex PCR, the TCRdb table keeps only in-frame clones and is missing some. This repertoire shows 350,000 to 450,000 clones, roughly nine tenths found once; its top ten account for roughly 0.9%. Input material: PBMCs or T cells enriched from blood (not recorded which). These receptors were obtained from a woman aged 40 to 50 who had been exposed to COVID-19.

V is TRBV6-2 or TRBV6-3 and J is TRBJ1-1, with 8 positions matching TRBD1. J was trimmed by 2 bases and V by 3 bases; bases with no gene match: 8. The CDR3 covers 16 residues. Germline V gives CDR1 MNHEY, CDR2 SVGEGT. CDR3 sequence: CASSYVRDRGNTEAFF. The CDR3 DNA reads TGTGCCAGCAGTTATGTCCGTGACAGGGGAAACACTGAAGCTTTCTTT.

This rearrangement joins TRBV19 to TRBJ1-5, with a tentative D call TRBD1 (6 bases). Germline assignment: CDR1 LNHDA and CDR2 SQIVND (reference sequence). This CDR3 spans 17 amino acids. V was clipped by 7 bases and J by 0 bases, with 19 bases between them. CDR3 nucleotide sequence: TGTGCCAGTACCGAGACAGGCCGAAGGGATAGCAATCAGCCCCAGCATTTT. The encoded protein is CASTETGRRDSNQPQHF.

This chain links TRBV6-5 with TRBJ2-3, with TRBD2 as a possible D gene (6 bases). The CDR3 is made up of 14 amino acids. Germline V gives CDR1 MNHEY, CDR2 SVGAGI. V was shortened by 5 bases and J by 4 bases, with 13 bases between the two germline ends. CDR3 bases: TGTGCCAGCAGTCGCCAGACTAGGTCAGATACGCAGTATTTT. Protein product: CASSRQTRSDTQYF.

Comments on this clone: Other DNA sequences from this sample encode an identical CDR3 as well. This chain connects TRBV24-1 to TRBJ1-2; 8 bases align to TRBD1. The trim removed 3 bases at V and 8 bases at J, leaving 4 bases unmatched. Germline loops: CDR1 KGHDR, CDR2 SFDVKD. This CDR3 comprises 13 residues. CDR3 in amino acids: CATSDRTGRGYTF. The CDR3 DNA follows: TGTGCCACCAGTGATCGGACAGGGCGAGGCTACACCTTC.

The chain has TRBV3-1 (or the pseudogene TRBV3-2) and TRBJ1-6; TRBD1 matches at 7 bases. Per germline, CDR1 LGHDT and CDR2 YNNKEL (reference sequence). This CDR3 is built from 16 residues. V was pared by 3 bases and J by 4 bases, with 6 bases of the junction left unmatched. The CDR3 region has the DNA TGTGCCAGCAGCCACCGACAGGGATCGTATAATTCACCCCTCCACTTT. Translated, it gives CASSHRQGSYNSPLHF.

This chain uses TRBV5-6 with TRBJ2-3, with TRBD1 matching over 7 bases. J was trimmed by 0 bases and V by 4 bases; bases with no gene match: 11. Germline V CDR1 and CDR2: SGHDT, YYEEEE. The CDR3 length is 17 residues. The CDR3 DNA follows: TGTGCCAGCAGCCCCTGGGGTAGGGGGCCTAGCACAGATACGCAGTATTTT. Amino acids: CASSPWGRGPSTDTQYF.

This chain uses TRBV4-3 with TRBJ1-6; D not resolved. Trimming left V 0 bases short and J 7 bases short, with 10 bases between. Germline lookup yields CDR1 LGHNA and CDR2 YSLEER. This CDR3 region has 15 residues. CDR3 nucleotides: TGCGCCAGCAGCCAAGATCCGACACTGAATTCACCCCTCCACTTT. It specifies CASSQDPTLNSPLHF.

For the CDR3, the DNA is TGTGCCACCGTACGGGGGGGCGCGAATGAAAAACTGTTTTTT. The encoded protein is CATVRGGANEKLFF. The V call is TRBV7-9, the J call TRBJ1-4; tentative D call: TRBD1 (6 bases). V gave up 10 bases and J gave up 5 bases, with 17 bases separating them. The CDR3 spans 14 residues. The germline CDR1 and CDR2 sequences are SEHNR and FQNEAQ (reference sequence).

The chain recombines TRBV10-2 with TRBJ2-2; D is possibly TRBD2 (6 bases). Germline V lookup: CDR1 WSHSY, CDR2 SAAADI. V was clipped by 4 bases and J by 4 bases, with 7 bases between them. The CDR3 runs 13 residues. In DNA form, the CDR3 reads TGCGCCAGCAGTGGGAGGGGCACCGGGGAGCTGTTTTTT. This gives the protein CASSGRGTGELFF.

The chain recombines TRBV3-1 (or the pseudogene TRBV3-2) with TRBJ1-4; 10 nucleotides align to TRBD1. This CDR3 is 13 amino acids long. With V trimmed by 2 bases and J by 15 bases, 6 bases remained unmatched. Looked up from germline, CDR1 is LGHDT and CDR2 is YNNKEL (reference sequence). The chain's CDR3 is CASSQPDRGRMFF. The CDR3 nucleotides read TGTGCCAGCAGCCAACCCGACAGGGGGCGGATGTTTTTT.

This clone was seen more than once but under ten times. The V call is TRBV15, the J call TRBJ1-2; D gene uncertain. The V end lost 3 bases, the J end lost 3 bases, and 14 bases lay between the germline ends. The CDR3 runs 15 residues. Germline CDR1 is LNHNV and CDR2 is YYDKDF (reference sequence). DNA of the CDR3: TGTGCCACCAGCAGTCCCCGGGGTGGAGACTATGGCTACACCTTC. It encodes CATSSPRGGDYGYTF.

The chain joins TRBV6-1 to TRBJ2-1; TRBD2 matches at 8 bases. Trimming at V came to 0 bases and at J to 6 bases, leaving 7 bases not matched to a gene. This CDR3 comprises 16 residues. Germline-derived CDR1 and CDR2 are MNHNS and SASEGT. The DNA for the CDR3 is TGTGCCAGCAGTGAAGCGCGGACTAGCAGGTTCAATGAGCAGTTCTTC. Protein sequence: CASSEARTSRFNEQFF.

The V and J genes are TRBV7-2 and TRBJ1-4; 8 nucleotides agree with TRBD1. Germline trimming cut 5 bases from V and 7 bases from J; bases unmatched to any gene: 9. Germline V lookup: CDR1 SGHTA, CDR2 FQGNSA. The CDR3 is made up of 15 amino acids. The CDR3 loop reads CASSRTGGWGEKLFF. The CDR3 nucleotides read TGTGCCAGCAGCCGCACAGGGGGTTGGGGTGAAAAACTGTTTTTT. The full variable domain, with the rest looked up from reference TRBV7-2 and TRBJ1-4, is GAGVSQSPSNKVTEKGKDVELRCDPISGHTALYWYRQSLGQGLEFLIYFQGNSAPDKSGLPSDRFSAERTGGSVSTLTIQRTQQEDSAVYLCASSRTGGWGEKLFFGSGTQLSVL.

The CDR3: CAWKINGQPNTEAFF. The CDR3 DNA sequence: TGTGCCTGGAAAATAAATGGACAGCCTAACACTGAAGCTTTCTTT. The chain employs TRBV30 and TRBJ1-1; weak D call: TRBD1 (6 bases). The CDR3 length is 15 residues. V was trimmed by 4 bases and J by 2 bases, leaving 17 bases between them. Germline CDR1 reads GTSNPN; CDR2 reads SVGIG (reference sequence).

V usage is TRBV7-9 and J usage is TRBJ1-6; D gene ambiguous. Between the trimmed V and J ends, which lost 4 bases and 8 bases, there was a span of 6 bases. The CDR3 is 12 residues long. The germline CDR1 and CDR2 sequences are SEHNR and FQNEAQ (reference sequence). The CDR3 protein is CASSSPDSPLHF. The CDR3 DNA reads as TGTGCCAGCAGCTCCCCAGATTCACCCCTCCACTTT.

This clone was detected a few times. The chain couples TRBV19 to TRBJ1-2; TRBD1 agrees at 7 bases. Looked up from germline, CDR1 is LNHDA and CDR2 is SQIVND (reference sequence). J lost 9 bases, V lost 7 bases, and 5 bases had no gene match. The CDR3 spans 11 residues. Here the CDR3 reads CASTQGIRYTF. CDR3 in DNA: TGTGCCAGTACACAGGGGATTCGCTACACCTTC.

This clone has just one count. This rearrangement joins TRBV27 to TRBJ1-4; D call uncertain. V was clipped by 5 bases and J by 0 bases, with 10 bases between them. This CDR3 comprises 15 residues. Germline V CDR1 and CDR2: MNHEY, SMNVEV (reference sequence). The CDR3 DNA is TGTGCCAGCAGTCCCCGGGGTACAACTAATGAAAAACTGTTTTTT. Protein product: CASSPRGTTNEKLFF.

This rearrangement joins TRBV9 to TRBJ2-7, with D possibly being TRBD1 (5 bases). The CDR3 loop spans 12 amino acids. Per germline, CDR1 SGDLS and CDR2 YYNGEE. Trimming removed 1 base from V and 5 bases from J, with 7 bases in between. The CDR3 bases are TGTGCCAGCAGCGTACAGGGCCACGAGCAGTACTTC. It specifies CASSVQGHEQYF.

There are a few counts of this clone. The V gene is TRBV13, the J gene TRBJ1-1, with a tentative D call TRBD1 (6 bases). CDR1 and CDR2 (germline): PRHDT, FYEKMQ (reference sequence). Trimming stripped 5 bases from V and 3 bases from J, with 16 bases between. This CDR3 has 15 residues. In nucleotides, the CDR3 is TGTGCCAGCAGCGCGGACAGTGGCAGGTACACTGAAGCTTTCTTT. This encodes CASSADSGRYTEAFF.

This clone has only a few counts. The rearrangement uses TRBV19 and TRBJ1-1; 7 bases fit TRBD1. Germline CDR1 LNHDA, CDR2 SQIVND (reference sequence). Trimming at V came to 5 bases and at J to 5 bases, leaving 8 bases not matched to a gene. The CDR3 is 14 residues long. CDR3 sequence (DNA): TGTGCCAGTAGTTACAGGGGCGGGAGGACTGAAGCTTTCTTT. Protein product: CASSYRGGRTEAFF.

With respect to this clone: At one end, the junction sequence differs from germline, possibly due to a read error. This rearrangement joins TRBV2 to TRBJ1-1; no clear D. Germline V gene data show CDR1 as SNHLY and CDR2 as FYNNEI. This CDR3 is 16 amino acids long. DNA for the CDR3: TGTGCCAGCCGTGAGACGCTTACGGGGAGGAACACTGAAGCTTTCTTT. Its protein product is CASRETLTGRNTEAFF.

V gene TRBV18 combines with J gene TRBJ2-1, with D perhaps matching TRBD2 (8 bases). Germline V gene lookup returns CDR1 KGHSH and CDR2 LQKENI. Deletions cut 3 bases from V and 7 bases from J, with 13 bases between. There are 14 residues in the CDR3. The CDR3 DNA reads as TGTGCCAGCTCACCGGGACAGCGGGGGAATGAGCAGTTCTTC. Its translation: CASSPGQRGNEQFF.

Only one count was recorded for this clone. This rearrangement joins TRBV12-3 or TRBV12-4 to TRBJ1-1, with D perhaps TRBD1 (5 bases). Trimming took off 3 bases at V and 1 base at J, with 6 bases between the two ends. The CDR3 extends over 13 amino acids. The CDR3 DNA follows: TGTGCCAGCAGTTTTAGGGGGAACACTGAAGCTTTCTTT. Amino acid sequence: CASSFRGNTEAFF.

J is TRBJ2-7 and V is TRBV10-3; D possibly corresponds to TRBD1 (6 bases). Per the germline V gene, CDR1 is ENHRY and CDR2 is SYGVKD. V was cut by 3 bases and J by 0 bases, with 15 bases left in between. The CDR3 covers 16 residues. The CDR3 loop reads CAISEGGLGSSYEQYF. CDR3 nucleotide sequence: TGTGCCATCAGTGAAGGGGGTTTGGGCAGCTCCTACGAGCAGTACTTC.

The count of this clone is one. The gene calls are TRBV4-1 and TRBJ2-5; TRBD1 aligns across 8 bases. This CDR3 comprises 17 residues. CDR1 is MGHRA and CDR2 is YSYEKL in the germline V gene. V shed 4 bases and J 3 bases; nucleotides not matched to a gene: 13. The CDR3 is CASSPGPGQAREETQYF. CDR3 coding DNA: TGCGCCAGCAGCCCCGGACCGGGACAGGCGAGGGAAGAGACCCAGTACTTC.

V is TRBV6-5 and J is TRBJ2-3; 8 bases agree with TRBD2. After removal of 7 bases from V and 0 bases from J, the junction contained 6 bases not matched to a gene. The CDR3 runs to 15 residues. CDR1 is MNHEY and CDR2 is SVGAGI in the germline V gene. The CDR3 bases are TGTGCCAGCAACGATGGCGGGGGGAGCACAGATACGCAGTATTTT. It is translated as CASNDGGGSTDTQYF.